This is a list of T cell receptor beta chains from one sample in a study of T-cell memory formation after mild COVID-19. One entry per CDR3 protein, called by TCRdb with MiXCR from the 5' RACE reads. The data hold about 600,000 distinct CDR3 sequences, with roughly 21% observed a single time. Sequencing input: PBMCs or a T cell subset sorted from them (not recorded which). These receptors were taken from an adult woman who had mild COVID-19 (a few samples of this study predate the infection). Cell type and time point are not known. The CDR3 runs from the conserved cysteine through the conserved F or W. D genes are given only for firm matches. The size of a clone is reported for some rows only, either as once, few or many, or as a class for expanded clones.

V gene: TRBV30; J gene: TRBJ1-3; D gene: NA; clone size: NA; CDR3 DNA: TGTGCCTGGAGTAAGGGAACAACCCCAACATATTTT; CDR3 protein: CAWSKGTTPTYF
V gene: TRBV7-2; J gene: TRBJ1-4; D gene: NA; clone size: few; CDR3 DNA: TGTGCCAGCAGCAAAGGGAGGGGCAGATTTGAAAAACTGTTTTTT; CDR3 protein: CASSKGRGRFEKLFF
V gene: TRBV5-1; J gene: TRBJ1-6; D gene: NA; clone size: few; CDR3 DNA: TGCGCCAGCAGACAATCGGAGGGAGGCAATTCACCCCTCCACTTT; CDR3 protein: CASRQSEGGNSPLHF
V gene: TRBV10-3; J gene: TRBJ1-2; D gene: NA; clone size: NA; CDR3 DNA: TGTGCCATCAGTGAGTCACAGGGCGCTCTTAGCGGCTACACCTTC; CDR3 protein: CAISESQGALSGYTF
V gene: TRBV7-9; J gene: TRBJ2-2; D gene: NA; clone size: NA; CDR3 DNA: TGTGCCAGCAGCTTTCTTTTAGGGGGTAACACCGGGGAGCTGTTTTTT; CDR3 protein: CASSFLLGGNTGELFF
V gene: TRBV12-3/TRBV12-4; J gene: TRBJ2-7; D gene: TRBD2; clone size: NA; CDR3 DNA: TGTGCCAGCAGTCCGGGACTAGCGGGAGCCGTCCACTCCTACGAGCAGTACTTC; CDR3 protein: CASSPGLAGAVHSYEQYF
V gene: TRBV4-3; J gene: TRBJ2-1; D gene: NA; clone size: NA; CDR3 DNA: TGCGCCAGCAGCCAAGGCCGTAGGAGCTCCTACAATGAGCAGTTCTTC; CDR3 protein: CASSQGRRSSYNEQFF
V gene: TRBV12-3/TRBV12-4; J gene: TRBJ1-3; D gene: NA; clone size: few; CDR3 DNA: TGTGCCAGCAGTCCCAGGGTGGGGGGTGGAAACACCATATATTTT; CDR3 protein: CASSPRVGGGNTIYF
V gene: TRBV5-8; J gene: TRBJ2-1; D gene: TRBD1; clone size: NA; CDR3 DNA: TGTGCCAGCAGCTTAGACAGGGAAGGGGACAAAGAGCAGTTCTTC; CDR3 protein: CASSLDREGDKEQFF
V gene: TRBV12-3/TRBV12-4; J gene: TRBJ2-1; D gene: NA; clone size: NA; CDR3 DNA: TGTGCCAGCAGTTTCGGCCGAGGAGGGTACAATGAGCAGTTCTTC; CDR3 protein: CASSFGRGGYNEQFF
V gene: TRBV7-9; J gene: TRBJ1-1; D gene: NA; clone size: few; CDR3 DNA: TGTGCCAGCAGCTTAGGGGGGAACGGGGAATATGAAGCTTTCTTT; CDR3 protein: CASSLGGNGEYEAFF
V gene: TRBV5-1; J gene: TRBJ2-7; D gene: NA; clone size: few; CDR3 DNA: TGCGCCAGCAGCTTGGACAGGGCGGAGCGCGAGCAGTACTTC; CDR3 protein: CASSLDRAEREQYF
V gene: TRBV5-1; J gene: TRBJ1-2; D gene: NA; clone size: few; CDR3 DNA: TGCGCCAGCAGCTTGTCCGACAGCTCTGGCTACACCTTC; CDR3 protein: CASSLSDSSGYTF
V gene: TRBV27; J gene: TRBJ2-7; D gene: NA; clone size: few; CDR3 DNA: TGTGCCAGCAGTTTAGGGCACACTTCCTACGAGCAGTACTTC; CDR3 protein: CASSLGHTSYEQYF
V gene: TRBV6-1; J gene: TRBJ2-7; D gene: TRBD1; clone size: few; CDR3 DNA: TGTGCCAGCTTCAGAGGACAGGGATTCTCCTACGAGCAGTACTTC; CDR3 protein: CASFRGQGFSYEQYF
V gene: TRBV5-6; J gene: TRBJ1-1; D gene: NA; clone size: NA; CDR3 DNA: TGTGCCAGCAGCTTGTGGACTTCATTTGAAGCTTTCTTT; CDR3 protein: CASSLWTSFEAFF
V gene: TRBV15; J gene: TRBJ1-5; D gene: NA; clone size: NA; CDR3 DNA: TGTGCCACCAGCCACAGAAGCAATCAGCCCCAGCATTTT; CDR3 protein: CATSHRSNQPQHF
V gene: TRBV6-5; J gene: TRBJ2-1; D gene: NA; clone size: few; CDR3 DNA: TGTGCCAGCAGGGTGACTAGAGAGGCCCATGAGCAGTTCTTC; CDR3 protein: CASRVTREAHEQFF
V gene: TRBV7-9; J gene: TRBJ1-5; D gene: NA; clone size: many; CDR3 DNA: TGTGCCAGCACACAGGACAATCAGCCCCAGCATTTT; CDR3 protein: CASTQDNQPQHF
V gene: TRBV20-1; J gene: TRBJ2-1; D gene: TRBD2; clone size: few; CDR3 DNA: TGCAGTGCTACTAGCGGGTTCAATGAGCAGTTCTTC; CDR3 protein: CSATSGFNEQFF
V gene: TRBV18; J gene: TRBJ2-2; D gene: NA; clone size: NA; CDR3 DNA: TGTGCCAGCTCACATGGACATACGAACACCGGGGAGCTGTTTTTT; CDR3 protein: CASSHGHTNTGELFF
V gene: TRBV30; J gene: TRBJ2-3; D gene: TRBD1; clone size: few; CDR3 DNA: TGTGCCTGGAGCTCAAACCGGGACAGGGGCCAGCGTGGTACGCAGTATTTT; CDR3 protein: CAWSSNRDRGQRGTQYF
V gene: TRBV11-3; J gene: TRBJ2-1; D gene: NA; clone size: NA; CDR3 DNA: TGTGCCAGCAGCTTAGATAAGGTGGGACCCTACAATGAGCAGTTCTTC; CDR3 protein: CASSLDKVGPYNEQFF
V gene: TRBV29-1; J gene: TRBJ1-5; D gene: NA; clone size: few; CDR3 DNA: TGCAGCGTCGACCTAGGGACCAATCAGCCCCAGCATTTT; CDR3 protein: CSVDLGTNQPQHF
V gene: TRBV5-1; J gene: TRBJ2-5; D gene: TRBD2; clone size: NA; CDR3 DNA: TGCGCCAGCACGACTAGCGGGACGAAGACCCAGTACTTC; CDR3 protein: CASTTSGTKTQYF
V gene: TRBV7-9; J gene: TRBJ2-4; D gene: NA; clone size: NA; CDR3 DNA: TGTGCCAGCAGCCCTGAGGCTGGGGCCAAAAACATTCAGTACTTC; CDR3 protein: CASSPEAGAKNIQYF
V gene: TRBV4-2; J gene: TRBJ2-1; D gene: TRBD1; clone size: few; CDR3 DNA: TGTGCCAGCAGCCTCAAAACAGACAGGGATTCCTACAATGAGCAGTTCTTC; CDR3 protein: CASSLKTDRDSYNEQFF
V gene: TRBV15; J gene: TRBJ1-2; D gene: TRBD1; clone size: NA; CDR3 DNA: TGTGCCACCAGCAGAGGGGGACAGGGCATCTATGGCTACACCTTC; CDR3 protein: CATSRGGQGIYGYTF
V gene: TRBV2; J gene: TRBJ2-7; D gene: TRBD2; clone size: NA; CDR3 DNA: TGTGCCAGCACGAGACTAGCGGCCTCCCAGGTGCAGTACTTC; CDR3 protein: CASTRLAASQVQYF
V gene: TRBV27; J gene: TRBJ2-2; D gene: NA; clone size: few; CDR3 DNA: TGTGCCAGCAGTTCATCTACGAACACCGGGGAGCTGTTTTTT; CDR3 protein: CASSSSTNTGELFF
V gene: TRBV20-1; J gene: TRBJ2-7; D gene: TRBD2; clone size: NA; CDR3 DNA: TGCAGTGCTAGAGGTTCCGGGACTAGCGTCTACGAGCAGTACTTC; CDR3 protein: CSARGSGTSVYEQYF
V gene: TRBV6-5; J gene: TRBJ2-1; D gene: NA; clone size: NA; CDR3 DNA: TGTGCCAGCAGTTACTCTCCTAACAGTGAGCAGTTCTTC; CDR3 protein: CASSYSPNSEQFF